The entry below describes one T cell receptor beta chain. The sample originates from a study of blood T cell repertoires in COVID-19. Study processing details: Amplifying reference gene primers gave estimates of nucleated cell counts. Assay: immunoSEQ multiplex PCR; the TCRdb copy retains only in-frame clones and omits some. V, J and clone size are those of that table, while D and trimming were read from the DNA. The sample contains over 250,000 clones, approximately 78% of which appear only once. This receptor was taken from a man aged 40-49 years who had been exposed to COVID-19. The sequencing input was PBMCs or T cells enriched from blood (not recorded which).

CDR3 in amino acids: CASSHKFVPSGANTGELFF. In DNA form, the CDR3 reads TGTGCCAGCAGCCATAAATTCGTCCCTAGCGGAGCTAACACCGGGGAGCTGTTTTTT. The chain carries TRBV7-9 and TRBJ2-2; TRBD2 matches 7 bases. Looked up from germline, CDR1 is SEHNR and CDR2 is FQNEAQ (reference sequence). The V segment lost 5 bases and the J segment 2 bases; nucleotides outside the gene matches: 17. The CDR3 has 19 residues.